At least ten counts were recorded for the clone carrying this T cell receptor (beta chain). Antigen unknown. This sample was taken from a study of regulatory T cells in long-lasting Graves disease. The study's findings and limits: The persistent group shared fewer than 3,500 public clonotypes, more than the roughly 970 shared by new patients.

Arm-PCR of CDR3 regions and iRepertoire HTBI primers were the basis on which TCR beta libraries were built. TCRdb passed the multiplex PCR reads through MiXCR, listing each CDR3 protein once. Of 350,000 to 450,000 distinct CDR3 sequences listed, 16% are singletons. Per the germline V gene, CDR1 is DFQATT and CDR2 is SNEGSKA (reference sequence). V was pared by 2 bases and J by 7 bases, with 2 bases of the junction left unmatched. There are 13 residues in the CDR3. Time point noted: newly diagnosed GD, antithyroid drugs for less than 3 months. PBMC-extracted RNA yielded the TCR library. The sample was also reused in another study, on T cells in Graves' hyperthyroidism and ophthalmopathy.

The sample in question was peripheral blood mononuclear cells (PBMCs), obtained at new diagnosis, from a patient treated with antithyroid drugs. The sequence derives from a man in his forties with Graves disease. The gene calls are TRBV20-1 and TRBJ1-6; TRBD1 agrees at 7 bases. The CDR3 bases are TGCAGTGCTAGACAGGGGGGGAATTCACCCCTCCACTTT. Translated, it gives CSARQGGNSPLHF.